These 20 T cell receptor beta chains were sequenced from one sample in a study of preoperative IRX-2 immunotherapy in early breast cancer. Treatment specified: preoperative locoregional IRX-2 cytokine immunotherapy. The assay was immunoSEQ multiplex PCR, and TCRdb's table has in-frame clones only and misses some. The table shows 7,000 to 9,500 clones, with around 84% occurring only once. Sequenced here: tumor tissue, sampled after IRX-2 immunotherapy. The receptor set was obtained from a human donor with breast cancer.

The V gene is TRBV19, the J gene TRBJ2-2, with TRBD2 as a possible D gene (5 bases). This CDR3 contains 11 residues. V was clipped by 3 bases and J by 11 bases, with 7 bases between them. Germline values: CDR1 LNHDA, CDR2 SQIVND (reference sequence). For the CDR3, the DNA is TGTGCCAGTAGTATTGGAGGAGAGCTGTTTTTT. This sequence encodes CASSIGGELFF.

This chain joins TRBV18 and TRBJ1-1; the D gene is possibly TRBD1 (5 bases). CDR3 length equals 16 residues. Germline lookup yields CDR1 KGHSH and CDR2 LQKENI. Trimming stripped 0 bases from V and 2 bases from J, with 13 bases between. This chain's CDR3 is CASSPPNRRDNTEAFF. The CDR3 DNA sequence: TGTGCCAGCTCACCACCGAACCGCAGGGATAACACTGAAGCTTTCTTT.

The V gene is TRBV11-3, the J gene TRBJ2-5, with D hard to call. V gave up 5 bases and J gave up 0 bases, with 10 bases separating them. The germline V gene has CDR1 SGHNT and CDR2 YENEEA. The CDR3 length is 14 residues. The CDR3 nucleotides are TGTGCCAGCAGCCCGAGCAGGTACCAAGAGACCCAGTACTTC. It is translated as CASSPSRYQETQYF.

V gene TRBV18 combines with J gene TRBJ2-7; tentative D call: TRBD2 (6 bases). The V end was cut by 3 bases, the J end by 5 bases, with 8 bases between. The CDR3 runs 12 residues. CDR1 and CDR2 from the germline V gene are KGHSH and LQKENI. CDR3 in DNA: TGTGCCAGCTCACCGGGGGGACACGAGCAGTACTTC. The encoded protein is CASSPGGHEQYF.

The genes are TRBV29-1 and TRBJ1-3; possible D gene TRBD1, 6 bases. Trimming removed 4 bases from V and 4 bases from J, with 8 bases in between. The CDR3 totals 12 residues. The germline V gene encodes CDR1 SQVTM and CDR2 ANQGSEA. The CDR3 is CSVGQGGNTIYF. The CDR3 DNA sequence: TGCAGCGTTGGGCAGGGGGGAAACACCATATATTTT.

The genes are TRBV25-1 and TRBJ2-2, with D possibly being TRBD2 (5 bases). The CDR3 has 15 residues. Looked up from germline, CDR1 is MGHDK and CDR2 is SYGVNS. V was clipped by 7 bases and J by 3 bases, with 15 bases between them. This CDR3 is CASKPGWSDTGELFF. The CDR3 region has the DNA TGTGCCAGCAAGCCGGGGTGGTCGGACACCGGGGAGCTGTTTTTT.

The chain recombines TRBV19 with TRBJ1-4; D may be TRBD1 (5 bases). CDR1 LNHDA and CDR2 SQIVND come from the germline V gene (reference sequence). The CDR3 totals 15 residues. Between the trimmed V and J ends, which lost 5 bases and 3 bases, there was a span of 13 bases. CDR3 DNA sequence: TGTGCCAGTAGTTTAAACAGGAATCCTAATGAAAAACTGTTTTTT. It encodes CASSLNRNPNEKLFF.

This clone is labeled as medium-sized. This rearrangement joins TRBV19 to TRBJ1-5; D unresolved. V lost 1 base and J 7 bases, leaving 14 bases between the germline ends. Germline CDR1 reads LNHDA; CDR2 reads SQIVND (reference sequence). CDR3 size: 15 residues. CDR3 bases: TGTGCCAGTAGTATAGGTAGAGGGTTGCGGCAGCCCCAGCATTTT. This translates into CASSIGRGLRQPQHF.

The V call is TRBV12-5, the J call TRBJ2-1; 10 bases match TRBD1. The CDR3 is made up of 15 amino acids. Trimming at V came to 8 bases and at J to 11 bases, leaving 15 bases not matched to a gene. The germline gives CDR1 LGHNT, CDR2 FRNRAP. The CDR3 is CASSAEGGQGSKQFF. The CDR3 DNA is TGTGCTAGTTCCGCAGAGGGGGGACAGGGGTCAAAGCAGTTCTTC. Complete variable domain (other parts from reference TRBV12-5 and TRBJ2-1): DARVTQTPRHKVTEMGQEVTMRCQPILGHNTVFWYRQTMMQGLELLAYFRNRAPLDDSGMPKDRFSAEMPDATLATLKIQPSEPRDSAVYFCASSAEGGQGSKQFFGPGTRLTVL.

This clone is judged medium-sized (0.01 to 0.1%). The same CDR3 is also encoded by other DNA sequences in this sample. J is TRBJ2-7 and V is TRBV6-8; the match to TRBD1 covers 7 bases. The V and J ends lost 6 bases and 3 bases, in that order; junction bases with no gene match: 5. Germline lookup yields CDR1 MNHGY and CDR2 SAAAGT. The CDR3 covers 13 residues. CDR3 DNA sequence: TGTGCCAGCAGGCACCGGGACAGCTACGAGCAGTACTTC. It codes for CASRHRDSYEQYF.

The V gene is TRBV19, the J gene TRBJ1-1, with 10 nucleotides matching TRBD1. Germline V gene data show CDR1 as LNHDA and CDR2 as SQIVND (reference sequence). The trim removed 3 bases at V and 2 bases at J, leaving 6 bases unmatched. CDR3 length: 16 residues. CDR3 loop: CASSMPGQGLNTEAFF. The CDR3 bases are TGTGCCAGTAGTATGCCGGGACAGGGGTTAAACACTGAAGCTTTCTTT.

The CDR3 loop reads CASSSRQGMWNEQFF. In DNA form, the CDR3 reads TGTGCCAGCAGCTCCCGACAGGGGATGTGGAATGAGCAGTTCTTC. J is TRBJ2-1 and V is TRBV11-3, with 8 bases lining up with TRBD1. The V gene end was trimmed by 4 bases and the J gene end by 7 bases; junction bases not matched to a gene: 9. This CDR3 is 15 amino acids long. Germline V gene lookup returns CDR1 SGHNT and CDR2 YENEEA.

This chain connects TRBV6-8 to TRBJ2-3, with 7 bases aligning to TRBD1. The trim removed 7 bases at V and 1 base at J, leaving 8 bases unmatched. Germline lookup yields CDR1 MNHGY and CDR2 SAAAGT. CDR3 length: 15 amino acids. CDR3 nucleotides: TGTGCCAGCACCCCCCGGGACAGACGCACAGATACGCAGTATTTT. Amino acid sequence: CASTPRDRRTDTQYF.

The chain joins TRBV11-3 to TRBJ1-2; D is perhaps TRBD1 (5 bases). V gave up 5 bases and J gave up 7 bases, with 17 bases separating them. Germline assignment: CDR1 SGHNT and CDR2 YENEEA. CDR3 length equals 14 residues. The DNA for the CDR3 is TGTGCCAGCAGCCCACTGCCCTCAAGGGGTGGCTACACCTTC. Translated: CASSPLPSRGGYTF.

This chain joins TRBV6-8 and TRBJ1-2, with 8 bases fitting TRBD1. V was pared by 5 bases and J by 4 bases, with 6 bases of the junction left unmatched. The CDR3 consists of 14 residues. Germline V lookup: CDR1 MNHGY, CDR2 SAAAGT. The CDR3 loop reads CASSRTGQAYGYTF. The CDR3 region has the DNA TGTGCCAGCAGTCGGACAGGGCAGGCCTATGGCTACACCTTC.

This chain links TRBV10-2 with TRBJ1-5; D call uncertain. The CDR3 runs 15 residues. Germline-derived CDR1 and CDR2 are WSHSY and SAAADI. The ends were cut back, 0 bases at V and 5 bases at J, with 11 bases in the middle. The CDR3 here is CASSESWPPDQPQHF. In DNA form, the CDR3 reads TGCGCCAGCAGTGAGTCCTGGCCACCGGATCAGCCCCAGCATTTT.

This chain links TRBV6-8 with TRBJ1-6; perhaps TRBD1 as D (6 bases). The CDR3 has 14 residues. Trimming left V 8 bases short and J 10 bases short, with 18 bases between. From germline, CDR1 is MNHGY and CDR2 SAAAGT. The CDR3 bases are TGTGCCAGCGGGGGGGGACACCGTCCCTCACCCCTCCACTTT. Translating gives CASGGGHRPSPLHF.

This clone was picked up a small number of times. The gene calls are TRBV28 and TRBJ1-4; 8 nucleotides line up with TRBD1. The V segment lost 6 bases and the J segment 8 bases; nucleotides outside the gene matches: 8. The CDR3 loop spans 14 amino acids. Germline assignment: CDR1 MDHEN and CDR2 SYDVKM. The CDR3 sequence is CASSPRDRLEKLFF. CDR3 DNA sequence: TGTGCCAGCAGCCCCCGGGACAGGCTGGAAAAACTGTTTTTT.

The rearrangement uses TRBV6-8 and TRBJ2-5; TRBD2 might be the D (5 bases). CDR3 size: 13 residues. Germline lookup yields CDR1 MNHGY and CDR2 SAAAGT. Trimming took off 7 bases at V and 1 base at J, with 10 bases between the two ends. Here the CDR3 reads CASTQGGQETQYF. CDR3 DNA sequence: TGTGCCAGCACTCAAGGAGGCCAAGAGACCCAGTACTTC.

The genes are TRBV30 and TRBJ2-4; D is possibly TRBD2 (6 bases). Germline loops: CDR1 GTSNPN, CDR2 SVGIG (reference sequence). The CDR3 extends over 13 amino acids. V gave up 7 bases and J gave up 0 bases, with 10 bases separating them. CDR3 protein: CASEGTAKNIQYF. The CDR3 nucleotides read TGTGCCTCGGAGGGAACAGCCAAAAACATTCAGTACTTC.